This T cell receptor (beta chain) is drawn from a study of blood T cell repertoires in COVID-19. The overall study: COVID-19 samples from acute and convalescent phases originated in the United States, Italy and Spain. PBMCs, B-cell-depleted T cells, or T cells provided the cDNA or gDNA that made up the material.

The CDR3 has 16 residues. V gave up 2 bases and J gave up 2 bases, with 14 bases separating them. CDR1 and CDR2 from the germline V gene are SGHRS and YFSETQ. Here immunoSEQ multiplex PCR was the method, and the copy in TCRdb shows in-frame clones only, minus some. The table includes under 45,000 clones, around 80% detected once. This TCR was sampled from a man older than 75 with acute or convalescent COVID-19. Source material: peripheral blood. The V and J genes are TRBV5-1 and TRBJ1-3; TRBD1 might be the D (6 bases). CDR3 in DNA: TGCGCCAGCAGCTTTCAAGCCGGGACAACTGGAAACACCATATATTTT. This gives the protein CASSFQAGTTGNTIYF.